This T cell receptor (beta chain) was found in a study of cytomegalovirus exposure and HLA in healthy donors. The method was immunoSEQ multiplex PCR; TCRdb's version includes in-frame clones alone and lacks a portion of them. This table has about 84,000 clones, more than 75% appearing once. The 120-subject validation cohort, separate from the approximately 670-subject first cohort, included the donors. From germline, CDR1 is SGDLS and CDR2 YYNGEE. The CDR3 is made up of 18 amino acids. The J segment lost 4 bases and the V segment lost 4 bases, leaving 15 bases of the junction unmatched. The receptor was isolated from a man under 40 in good health and CMV-seronegative. V is TRBV9 and J is TRBJ2-2, with 8 bases aligning to TRBD1. Sequences were obtained from PBMCs. CDR3 loop: CASSPSRVTGGITGELFF. The DNA for the CDR3 is TGTGCCAGCAGCCCAAGTAGGGTAACAGGGGGAATCACCGGGGAGCTGTTTTTT.